This T cell receptor beta chain was sequenced in a study of blood T cell repertoires in COVID-19. The V gene end was trimmed by 4 bases and the J gene end by 4 bases; junction bases not matched to a gene: 4. From germline, CDR1 is SGHRS and CDR2 YFSETQ. CDR3 length: 13 amino acids. Only a few counts were recorded for this clone. The sample carries other DNA sequences with the same CDR3. The data were produced by immunoSEQ multiplex PCR, yet TCRdb's version contains in-frame clones alone and is incomplete. The top ten hold 13% to 15% of the sample, which has some 170,000 clones, around 83% seen once. The clonotype comes from a man in his forties or fifties who had recovered from COVID-19. The sequenced sample was PBMCs or T cells enriched from blood (not recorded which). The J gene is TRBJ1-2, the V gene TRBV5-1; 7 bases agree with TRBD1. The CDR3 loop reads CASSPGGGYGYTF. The CDR3 DNA sequence: TGCGCCAGCAGCCCAGGGGGTGGCTATGGCTACACCTTC. Variable domain in full (rest from reference TRBV5-1 and TRBJ1-2): KAGVTQTPRYLIKTRGQQVTLSCSPISGHRSVSWYQQTPGQGLQFLFEYFSETQRNKGNFPGRFSGRQFSNSRSEMNVSTLELGDSALYLCASSPGGGYGYTFGSGTRLTVV.